The clone carrying this T cell receptor beta chain was detected only once. Antigen: not known. From germline, CDR1 is SGHAT and CDR2 FQNNGV. The CDR3 is 14 residues long. The V end lost 0 bases, the J end lost 2 bases, and 7 bases lay between the germline ends. PCR used 60 Vbeta primers and 13 Jbeta primers. This table comes from immunoSEQ multiplex PCR, and its TCRdb copy is limited to in-frame clones, with some not included. Altogether 100,000 to 150,000 clones are present, over 70% being singletons, with the ten largest covering roughly 3.5%. The sample belongs to a study of cytomegalovirus exposure and HLA in healthy donors. General study results and limits: A missense DCLRE1C variant was associated with V- and J-gene trimming of TCR beta chains in a later analysis, and an independent cohort replicated the association.

This TCR derives from a woman aged 45-65 years in good health and CMV-seronegative. This chain uses TRBV11-2 with TRBJ1-2; D is possibly TRBD1 (5 bases). The specimen was PBMCs. The CDR3 nucleotides read TGTGCCAGCAGCTTAGACAGGGCGAACTATGGCTACACCTTC. As protein: CASSLDRANYGYTF.